A single T cell receptor beta chain is shown here with its context. Its antigen is as yet unknown. The data are from a study of cytomegalovirus exposure and HLA in healthy donors. Whole-study results and caveats: Specificity of a few CMV-associated chains for CMV antigens was verified in vitro.

Assay used: immunoSEQ multiplex PCR; TCRdb lists only in-frame clones, some missing. The sample contains over 55,000 clones, roughly 96% of which appear only once. V was clipped by 1 base and J by 5 bases, with 6 bases between them. The CDR3 runs to 11 residues. CDR1 and CDR2 (germline): GTSNPN, SVGIG (reference sequence). This receptor was taken from a young man in good health and CMV-seronegative. The sequenced sample consisted of PBMCs. The chain combines TRBV30 with TRBJ2-7; D is undetermined. The CDR3 spells CAWSGLNEQYF. In DNA form, the CDR3 reads TGTGCCTGGAGTGGGCTGAACGAGCAGTACTTC.